The 2 T cell receptor beta chains presented below share a single source sample, sequenced in a study of blood T cell repertoires in COVID-19. Libraries were prepared by immunoSEQ multiplex PCR; TCRdb keeps only in-frame clonotypes and omits some of them. Among around 150,000 clones, roughly 87% were seen once, and the ten largest hold 3.5% to 4%. The material sequenced was peripheral blood. These receptors were collected from a woman in her fifties or sixties who had recovered from COVID-19.

The V call is TRBV11-1, the J call TRBJ2-3; 8 nucleotides align to TRBD2. CDR1 and CDR2 from the germline V gene are SGHAT and FQDESV (reference sequence). The CDR3 sequence is 16 residues long. V was pared by 5 bases and J by 7 bases, with 14 bases of the junction left unmatched. The CDR3 loop is CASSPGRGGARNTQYF. Here the CDR3 DNA reads TGTGCCAGCAGCCCCGGGAGGGGGGGGGCCAGGAATACGCAGTATTTT.

The chain couples TRBV5-1 to TRBJ2-3, with 7 bases aligning to TRBD1. The CDR3 has 14 residues. V lost 3 bases, J lost 3 bases, and 4 bases stayed unmatched. Looked up from germline, CDR1 is SGHRS and CDR2 is YFSETQ. The CDR3 spells CASSSGTATDTQYF. The CDR3, as DNA: TGCGCCAGCAGCTCGGGGACAGCGACAGATACGCAGTATTTT.